This passage covers 29 T cell receptor beta chains from one sample sequenced in a study of CD8+CD57+ T cells in acquired aplastic anemia. TCR beta VDJ and CDR3 profiles were obtained from a genomic DNA template. TCRdb analysed the reads with MiXCR anew, one entry per CDR3 protein. The sample holds 89,000 or so distinct CDR3 sequences, roughly 70% seen once. Before being chosen for sequencing, patients had shown CD8+CD57+ cell expansion by flow cytometry. The specimen was sorted CD4+, CD8+, or CD8+CD57+ T cells (not recorded which) from PBMCs. Receptors originate from a human donor with aplastic anemia.

This clonotype appeared many times. The chain carries TRBV6-5 and TRBJ1-1; 8 nucleotides agree with TRBD1. The CDR3 spans 14 residues. V lost 0 bases to trimming and J lost 6 bases; unmatched junction nucleotides: 3. CDR1 is MNHEY, CDR2 SVGAGI, per germline. The CDR3 DNA sequence: TGTGCCAGCAGTTACTCCCCAGGGGGCTCTGAAGCTTTCTTT. It yields the protein CASSYSPGGSEAFF.

This chain uses TRBV15 with TRBJ1-6, with TRBD1 matching 7 bases. Germline V gives CDR1 LNHNV, CDR2 YYDKDF (reference sequence). This CDR3 is 13 amino acids long. With V trimmed by 4 bases and J by 9 bases, 3 bases remained unmatched. The CDR3: CATSMTGFSPLHF. CDR3 coding DNA: TGTGCCACCAGCATGACAGGGTTTTCACCCCTCCACTTT.

The chain couples TRBV11-2 to TRBJ1-1; D is uncertain. Looked up from germline, CDR1 is SGHAT and CDR2 is FQNNGV. V was shortened by 1 base and J by 1 base, with 13 bases between the two germline ends. This CDR3 has 16 amino acids. This CDR3 is CASSLVSGPPNTEAFF. CDR3 DNA sequence: TGTGCCAGCAGCTTAGTAAGTGGACCCCCGAACACTGAAGCTTTCTTT.

The CDR3 loop reads CASTHTPSGAQETQYF. The CDR3 region has the DNA TGTGCCAGCACCCACACTCCTAGCGGGGCTCAAGAGACCCAGTACTTC. The chain uses TRBV11-1 and TRBJ2-5; 9 bases map to TRBD2. The CDR3 is made up of 16 amino acids. Germline CDR1 is SGHAT and CDR2 is FQDESV (reference sequence). V was clipped by 7 bases and J by 2 bases; unmatched bases: 11.

The table lists this clonotype with a few counts. The chain has TRBV15 and TRBJ1-1; D ambiguous. V was cut by 8 bases and J by 4 bases, with 17 bases left in between. The CDR3 spans 14 residues. CDR1 and CDR2 (germline): LNHNV, YYDKDF (reference sequence). In nucleotides, the CDR3 is TGTGCCACCCTCCGGACCAACCCAAGCACTGAAGCTTTCTTT. As protein: CATLRTNPSTEAFF.

This clonotype turned up a few times. This chain uses TRBV15 with TRBJ2-7; D might be TRBD1 (6 bases). Per the germline V gene, CDR1 is LNHNV and CDR2 is YYDKDF (reference sequence). The V gene lost 3 bases and the J gene lost 4 bases, with 13 bases spanning the gap. CDR3 length: 14 residues. CDR3 DNA: TGTGCCACCAGCAGGGTGACAGGACCTTACGAGCAGTACTTC. Its protein is CATSRVTGPYEQYF.

The chain carries TRBV13 and TRBJ1-3; D is uncertain. Germline values: CDR1 PRHDT, CDR2 FYEKMQ (reference sequence). Trimming removed 0 bases from V and 2 bases from J, with 2 bases in between. This CDR3 comprises 13 residues. CDR3 sequence (DNA): TGTGCCAGCAGCTTAGGCCCTGGAAACACCATATATTTT. Its translation: CASSLGPGNTIYF.

V gene TRBV10-3 combines with J gene TRBJ2-3; D gene uncertain. The CDR3 is made up of 16 amino acids. CDR1 ENHRY and CDR2 SYGVKD come from the germline V gene. Trimming removed 0 bases at V and 2 bases at J, with 12 bases between. CDR3 region: CAISESSYPDTDTQYF. CDR3 DNA sequence: TGTGCCATCAGTGAGTCGTCGTACCCAGACACAGATACGCAGTATTTT.

This clonotype was observed at least ten times. The chain has TRBV12-3 or TRBV12-4 and TRBJ2-7, with TRBD2 matching over 14 bases. This CDR3 spans 16 amino acids. The junction had 7 bases not matched to a gene; V was cut back by 4 bases and J by 5 bases. The chain's CDR3 is CASSSGGLAGGNEQYF. CDR3 nucleotide sequence: TGTGCCAGCAGTTCTGGAGGACTAGCGGGAGGCAACGAGCAGTACTTC.

This clonotype has only one observation. One end of the junction fails to match germline, which may point to a read error. The V and J genes are TRBV20-1 and TRBJ2-7; D uncertain. Germline CDR1 DFQATT, CDR2 SNEGSKA (reference sequence). The CDR3 is 15 amino acids. CDR3 nucleotide sequence: TGCAGTGCTAGGCGGTCAAAATCCACAGCCTACGAGCGGTACTTC. Amino acid sequence: CSARRSKSTAYERYF.

This rearrangement joins TRBV29-1 to TRBJ2-5, with 10 bases fitting TRBD1. J was trimmed by 5 bases and V by 8 bases; bases with no gene match: 8. Germline values: CDR1 SQVTM, CDR2 ANQGSEA. The CDR3 extends over 13 amino acids. The CDR3 reads CSLRQGAFETQYF. CDR3 coding DNA: TGCAGCTTAAGACAGGGGGCTTTCGAGACCCAGTACTTC.

The V gene is TRBV29-1, the J gene TRBJ1-1, with D unresolved. The ends were cut back, 3 bases at V and 3 bases at J, with 14 bases in the middle. The CDR3 extends over 14 amino acids. Germline-derived CDR1 and CDR2 are SQVTM and ANQGSEA. CDR3 loop: CSVDSSGWDTEAFF. The CDR3 DNA reads as TGCAGCGTTGATTCGTCAGGATGGGACACTGAAGCTTTCTTT.

The rearrangement links TRBV20-1 to TRBJ2-1; TRBD2 might be the D (5 bases). V was trimmed by 5 bases and J by 5 bases, leaving 16 bases between them. This CDR3 contains 14 residues. In germline, CDR1 is DFQATT, CDR2 SNEGSKA (reference sequence). The CDR3 here is CSAPRSGGNNEQFF. The CDR3 bases are TGCAGTGCTCCGCGGAGTGGAGGTAACAATGAGCAGTTCTTC.

The CDR3 region is CASSYKPGQGIEAFF. The DNA of the CDR3 is TGTGCCAGCAGCTACAAACCGGGACAGGGGATTGAAGCTTTCTTT. This chain links TRBV2 with TRBJ1-1; TRBD1 matches 10 bases. CDR1 and CDR2 (germline): SNHLY, FYNNEI. V lost 6 bases and J lost 7; bases outside the gene matches: 11. CDR3 size: 15 residues. Based on the CDR3 plus reference TRBV2 and TRBJ1-1, the full variable domain is EPEVTQTPSHQVTQMGQEVILRCVPISNHLYFYWYRQILGQKVEFLVSFYNNEISEKSEIFDDQFSVERPDGSNFTLKIRSTKLEDSAMYFCASSYKPGQGIEAFFGQGTRLTVV.

The chain recombines TRBV29-1 with TRBJ2-3, with D maybe TRBD2 (6 bases). This CDR3 spans 14 amino acids. Germline V lookup: CDR1 SQVTM, CDR2 ANQGSEA. The V and J ends lost 1 base and 0 bases respectively, with 8 bases between them. CDR3 bases: TGCAGCGTTGAAGGGAGGGCCAGCACAGATACGCAGTATTTT. Its translation: CSVEGRASTDTQYF.

The chain links TRBV20-1 to TRBJ1-2, with unresolved D. Germline V gene data show CDR1 as DFQATT and CDR2 as SNEGSKA (reference sequence). The CDR3 sequence is 11 residues long. The ends were cut back, 5 bases at V and 7 bases at J, with 11 bases in the middle. The CDR3 coding sequence is TGCAGTGCTTACGAGGGCATTGGCTACACCTTC. The encoded protein is CSAYEGIGYTF.

CDR3 sequence: CASSIAQGSSYEQYF. The CDR3 nucleotides are TGTGCCAGTAGTATAGCACAGGGTAGCTCCTACGAGCAGTACTTC. V usage is TRBV19 and J usage is TRBJ2-7; the D gene is possibly TRBD1 (6 bases). CDR1 and CDR2 from the germline V gene are LNHDA and SQIVND (reference sequence). Trimming shortened V by 1 base and J by 0 bases, and 10 bases separated the two germline ends. The CDR3 is 15 residues long.

CDR3 region: CAISEWASGSYEQYF. CDR3 DNA sequence: TGTGCCATCAGTGAGTGGGCTAGCGGGAGCTACGAGCAGTACTTC. The chain carries TRBV10-3 and TRBJ2-7, with 10 positions matching TRBD2. This CDR3 has 15 residues. The V gene's germline CDR1 is ENHRY and CDR2 SYGVKD. V trimming: 1 base; J trimming: 3 bases; junction bases outside the gene matches: 3.

J is TRBJ2-3 and V is TRBV24-1; D uncertain. Deletions cut 11 bases from V and 1 base from J, with 15 bases between. Germline V CDR1 and CDR2: KGHDR, SFDVKD. CDR3 length: 14 amino acids. Written as DNA, the CDR3 is TGTGCCAGCAGCCAAGTTGCCGGCACAGATACGCAGTATTTT. This translates into CASSQVAGTDTQYF.

The chain uses TRBV24-1 and TRBJ1-5; 8 nucleotides line up with TRBD1. Germline V lookup: CDR1 KGHDR, CDR2 SFDVKD. The CDR3 consists of 13 residues. With V trimmed by 9 bases and J by 3 bases, 3 bases remained unmatched. CDR3 amino acids: CATGQGLNQPQHF. CDR3 nucleotides: TGTGCCACCGGACAGGGACTCAATCAGCCCCAGCATTTT.

The chain has TRBV24-1 and TRBJ2-2, with a possible D match to TRBD1 (6 bases). Germline V gene lookup returns CDR1 KGHDR and CDR2 SFDVKD. Between the trimmed V and J ends, which lost 7 bases and 2 bases, there was a span of 10 bases. This CDR3 region has 14 residues. CDR3 sequence: CATRNRANTGELFF. Here the CDR3 DNA reads TGTGCCACCAGAAACAGGGCCAACACCGGGGAGCTGTTTTTT.

The rearrangement uses TRBV20-1 and TRBJ1-1, with TRBD1 matching over 10 bases. The CDR3 is 11 residues long. Germline V gene data show CDR1 as DFQATT and CDR2 as SNEGSKA (reference sequence). J gave up 10 bases and V 6 bases, and 5 bases lay outside the gene matches. As DNA, the CDR3 is TGCAGTGCGAGGGACAGGGGACGAGCTTTCTTT. As protein: CSARDRGRAFF.

About this clonotype: A junction boundary mismatches the germline segment, possibly from a read error. The V call is TRBV9, the J call TRBJ1-1, with TRBD1 matching over 7 bases. There are 12 residues in the CDR3. The germline V gene encodes CDR1 SGDLS and CDR2 YYNGEE. This chain's CDR3 is CASSPRQGDAFF. Here the CDR3 DNA reads TGCGCCAGCAGCCCCAGACAGGGTGACGCTTTCTTT.

The V gene is TRBV5-1, the J gene TRBJ2-7; a possible D gene is TRBD1 (5 bases). V was shortened by 4 bases and J by 5 bases, with 19 bases between the two germline ends. Germline CDR1 SGHRS, CDR2 YFSETQ. The CDR3 has 15 residues. Here the CDR3 reads CASSPDPGNENEQYF. CDR3 DNA: TGCGCCAGCAGCCCTGATCCAGGGAACGAAAACGAGCAGTACTTC.

This clonotype appeared many times. The chain carries TRBV10-3 and TRBJ1-1; weak D call: TRBD1 (5 bases). Trimming took off 4 bases at V and 1 base at J, with 16 bases between the two ends. The CDR3 spans 16 residues. CDR1 is ENHRY, CDR2 SYGVKD, per germline. The CDR3 region is CAISGGGGFRNTEAFF. For the CDR3, the DNA is TGTGCCATCAGTGGGGGGGGAGGGTTTAGGAACACTGAAGCTTTCTTT.

The rearrangement joins TRBV20-1 to TRBJ2-7; perhaps TRBD2 as D (5 bases). This CDR3 is built from 14 residues. Germline lookup yields CDR1 DFQATT and CDR2 SNEGSKA (reference sequence). The V gene lost 0 bases and the J gene lost 6 bases, with 15 bases spanning the gap. The CDR3 is CSARDGFSDFEQYF. The CDR3 region has the DNA TGCAGTGCTAGAGACGGCTTCTCGGACTTCGAGCAGTACTTC.

This clonotype is a singleton in its sample. The rearrangement links TRBV20-1 to TRBJ2-1; D possibly corresponds to TRBD1 (5 bases). The V end lost 7 bases, the J end lost 5 bases, and 12 bases lay between the germline ends. The CDR3 is 12 residues long. Germline CDR1 DFQATT, CDR2 SNEGSKA (reference sequence). CDR3 in amino acids: CSVRGPDNEQFF. In DNA, the CDR3 is TGCAGTGTAAGGGGTCCCGACAATGAGCAGTTCTTC.

The chain employs TRBV5-6 and TRBJ1-4, with no clear D. V lost 0 bases, J lost 6 bases, and 3 bases lay in between. CDR1 is SGHDT and CDR2 is YYEEEE in the germline V gene. The CDR3 contains 12 residues. CDR3 sequence: CASSLGDEKLFF. The CDR3 region has the DNA TGTGCCAGCAGCTTGGGGGATGAAAAACTGTTTTTT.

J is TRBJ2-2 and V is TRBV20-1, with TRBD2 matching over 9 bases. The CDR3 has 14 amino acids. The V and J ends lost 6 bases and 3 bases, in that order; junction bases with no gene match: 5. The germline V gene has CDR1 DFQATT and CDR2 SNEGSKA (reference sequence). The CDR3 nucleotides are TGCAGTGCGGTAGCGGGGGCGTACACCGGGGAGCTGTTTTTT. Amino acids: CSAVAGAYTGELFF.